A single sample gave rise to the 31 T cell receptor beta chains below, sequenced in a study of cytomegalovirus exposure and HLA in healthy donors. Sequenced by immunoSEQ multiplex PCR; TCRdb stores in-frame clones only, minus some. The repertoire holds about 98,000 clones, with roughly 87% as singletons. The source material was PBMCs. Source of these receptors: a man aged 18 to 29 in good health and CMV-seropositive.

The chain links TRBV18 to TRBJ1-4; D not certain. Germline CDR1 and CDR2: KGHSH and LQKENI. V was clipped by 2 bases and J by 8 bases, with 15 bases between them. The CDR3 runs 15 residues. In DNA, the CDR3 is TGTGCCAGCTCACCAGGAGAGGGAATCTACGAAAAACTGTTTTTT. This sequence encodes CASSPGEGIYEKLFF.

The chain's CDR3 is CASSRTSGGSSYNEQFF. The DNA of the CDR3 is TGTGCCAGTAGTCGGACTAGCGGGGGTAGCTCCTACAATGAGCAGTTCTTC. V is TRBV19 and J is TRBJ2-1, with 13 bases identical to TRBD2. The CDR3 loop spans 17 amino acids. The junction had 4 bases not matched to a gene; V was cut back by 5 bases and J by 0 bases. Germline CDR1 and CDR2: LNHDA and SQIVND (reference sequence). Looking up the rest from reference TRBV19 and TRBJ2-1 gives the full variable domain: DGGITQSPKYLFRKEGQNVTLSCEQNLNHDAMYWYRQDPGQGLRLIYYSQIVNDFQKGDIAEGYSVSREKKESFPLTVTSAQKNPTAFYLCASSRTSGGSSYNEQFFGPGTRLTVL.

This chain connects TRBV7-2 to TRBJ1-1, with D tentatively TRBD1 (6 bases). Trimming pared 1 base from V and 4 bases from J, leaving 10 bases between. Germline V gene data show CDR1 as SGHTA and CDR2 as FQGNSA. This CDR3 has 14 amino acids. In DNA, the CDR3 is TGTGCCAGCAGCTTAGTGGCCAGGGGCACTGAAGCTTTCTTT. Translated, it gives CASSLVARGTEAFF.

This chain links TRBV27 with TRBJ2-7; D is uncertain. CDR1 and CDR2 (germline): MNHEY, SMNVEV (reference sequence). The CDR3 spans 13 residues. V was clipped by 6 bases and J by 0 bases, with 9 bases between them. The CDR3 DNA reads as TGTGCCAGCAGCCCCGTCCTCTCCTACGAGCAGTACTTC. The encoded protein is CASSPVLSYEQYF.

The rearrangement links TRBV7-2 to TRBJ1-1; D gene uncertain. CDR1 SGHTA and CDR2 FQGNSA come from the germline V gene. V was pared by 5 bases and J by 0 bases, with 10 bases between. This CDR3 spans 14 amino acids. In DNA, the CDR3 is TGTGCCAGCAGCACGGGAAGGCTGAACACTGAAGCTTTCTTT. Translated, it gives CASSTGRLNTEAFF.

The gene calls are TRBV19 and TRBJ1-1, with a weak D call TRBD1 (6 bases). The length of the CDR3 is 14 residues. Trimming shortened V by 8 bases and J by 2 bases, and 15 bases separated the two germline ends. CDR1 is LNHDA, CDR2 SQIVND, per germline (reference sequence). CDR3 loop: CASGEQGGNTEAFF. The CDR3 nucleotides are TGTGCCAGTGGAGAACAGGGTGGTAACACTGAAGCTTTCTTT.

This sequence joins TRBV7-2 and TRBJ2-5; perhaps TRBD2 as D (5 bases). The CDR3 has 15 amino acids. Germline V gene data show CDR1 as SGHTA and CDR2 as FQGNSA. Between the trimmed V and J ends, which lost 2 bases and 4 bases, there was a span of 14 bases. In DNA form, the CDR3 reads TGTGCCAGCAGCTTATCGCGGGTTAGGGTAGAGACCCAGTACTTC. This sequence encodes CASSLSRVRVETQYF.

A note on this clone: One end of the junction fails to match germline, which may point to a read error. This sequence joins TRBV28 and TRBJ1-3; 7 bases fit TRBD1. The CDR3 is 16 residues long. Germline CDR1 reads MDHEN; CDR2 reads SYDVKM. The CDR3 nucleotides read TGTGCCAGCAGTCTATGGACAGGTAGCTCTGGAAACACCATATATTTT. This sequence encodes CASSLWTGSSGNTIYF.

V gene TRBV28 combines with J gene TRBJ2-4; D perhaps matches TRBD2 (5 bases). This CDR3 comprises 15 residues. The germline V gene has CDR1 MDHEN and CDR2 SYDVKM. Deletions cut 1 base from V and 5 bases from J, with 12 bases between. This CDR3 is CASSLSTGWQNIQYF. The CDR3, as DNA: TGTGCCAGCAGTTTATCAACGGGGTGGCAAAACATTCAGTACTTC. The full variable domain, with the rest looked up from reference TRBV28 and TRBJ2-4, is DVKVTQSSRYLVKRTGEKVFLECVQDMDHENMFWYRQDPGLGLRLIYFSYDVKMKEKGDIPEGYSVSREKKERFSLILESASTNQTSMYLCASSLSTGWQNIQYFGAGTRLSVL.

The chain has TRBV7-9 and TRBJ2-1; TRBD2 aligns across 9 bases. The CDR3 sequence is 15 residues long. Germline V gene sequence: CDR1 SEHNR, CDR2 FQNEAQ (reference sequence). With 8 bases clipped from V and 2 bases from J, the junction kept 7 bases outside the gene matches. The CDR3 nucleotides read TGTGCCAGCTTGAGAGCGGGGGGCGCCTACAATGAGCAGTTCTTC. This gives the protein CASLRAGGAYNEQFF.

The chain carries TRBV27 and TRBJ2-7, with D possibly matching TRBD1 (5 bases). Trimming removed 4 bases from V and 13 bases from J, with 11 bases in between. Germline V gives CDR1 MNHEY, CDR2 SMNVEV (reference sequence). CDR3 size: 10 residues. CDR3 sequence reads: CASSYGRVYF. CDR3 DNA sequence: TGTGCCAGCAGTTATGGCAGGGTCTACTTC.

The CDR3 region is CASSESVEAGELFF. The CDR3 bases are TGCGCCAGCAGTGAGTCAGTCGAGGCCGGGGAGCTGTTTTTT. The chain has TRBV10-1 and TRBJ2-2; D not certain. The germline V and J ends were trimmed by 0 bases and 6 bases, with 8 bases remaining between them. CDR1 WNHNN and CDR2 SYGVQD come from the germline V gene (reference sequence). The length of the CDR3 is 14 residues.

The V gene is TRBV28, the J gene TRBJ2-5, with TRBD1 as a possible D gene (6 bases). The germline V and J ends were trimmed by 6 bases and 5 bases, with 25 bases remaining between them. The CDR3 loop spans 17 amino acids. CDR1 and CDR2 (germline): MDHEN, SYDVKM. CDR3 in amino acids: CASSPPPGTPPAETQYF. In DNA form, the CDR3 reads TGTGCCAGCAGCCCTCCTCCCGGGACACCCCCGGCGGAGACCCAGTACTTC.

Only one count was recorded for this clone. The chain carries TRBV11-2 and TRBJ2-7, with D tentatively TRBD1 (5 bases). Germline CDR1 reads SGHAT; CDR2 reads FQNNGV. The CDR3 is 14 amino acids. Trimming removed 5 bases at V and 0 bases at J, with 11 bases between. CDR3 DNA sequence: TGTGCCAGCAGCCTGGACATTTCCTCCTACGAGCAGTACTTC. It is translated as CASSLDISSYEQYF.

The CDR3 DNA is TGTGCCAGCAGTTTAGGACAGCAAGAGACCCAGTACTTC. This sequence encodes CASSLGQQETQYF. The J gene is TRBJ2-5, the V gene TRBV27, with D perhaps matching TRBD1 (6 bases). The V end was cut by 2 bases, the J end by 2 bases, with 6 bases between. The CDR3 is 13 residues long. The germline gives CDR1 MNHEY, CDR2 SMNVEV (reference sequence).

The gene calls are TRBV14 and TRBJ2-7, with 8 nucleotides matching TRBD1. Looked up from germline, CDR1 is SGHDN and CDR2 is FVKESK. V shed 1 base and J 13 bases; nucleotides not matched to a gene: 6. The CDR3 runs 12 residues. CDR3 region: CASSQVGQGPYF. CDR3 nucleotides: TGTGCCAGCAGCCAAGTAGGACAGGGACCATACTTC. The entire variable domain, with the rest obtained from reference TRBV14 and TRBJ2-7, is as follows: EAGVTQFPSHSVIEKGQTVTLRCDPISGHDNLYWYRRVMGKEIKFLLHFVKESKQDESGMPNNRFLAERTGGTYSTLKVQPAELEDSGVYFCASSQVGQGPYFGPGTRLTVT.

The V gene is TRBV7-6, the J gene TRBJ2-1; TRBD2 matches at 10 bases. The germline V gene encodes CDR1 SGHVS and CDR2 FNYEAQ. The CDR3 sequence is 16 residues long. With 2 bases clipped from V and 10 bases from J, the junction kept 11 bases outside the gene matches. The CDR3 DNA is TGTGCCAGCAGCTTATCGTCTAGCGGGAGCTCAATGGAGCAGTTCTTC. Translated, it gives CASSLSSSGSSMEQFF.

The chain employs TRBV4-3 and TRBJ2-7; D is uncertain. Germline V lookup: CDR1 LGHNA, CDR2 YSLEER. The CDR3 consists of 14 residues. V was shortened by 0 bases and J by 7 bases, with 13 bases between the two germline ends. The CDR3 spells CASSQDLGSVEQYF. Written as DNA, the CDR3 is TGCGCCAGCAGCCAAGATCTCGGGTCCGTGGAGCAGTACTTC.

The DNA for the CDR3 is TGTGCCAGCAGCTTAGTCCCACAGACAGGACCAGCAGAGACCCAGTACTTC. Its protein product is CASSLVPQTGPAETQYF. This chain joins TRBV11-2 and TRBJ2-5, with D perhaps TRBD1 (6 bases). Germline V gene lookup returns CDR1 SGHAT and CDR2 FQNNGV. V was trimmed by 1 base and J by 4 bases, leaving 19 bases between them. This CDR3 is 17 amino acids long.

This clone was found a few times. This CDR3 reads CASSPGADTQYF. CDR3 in DNA: TGTGCCAGCAGTCCAGGGGCGGATACGCAGTATTTT. The V and J genes are TRBV7-8 and TRBJ2-3; D might be TRBD1 (6 bases). The CDR3 contains 12 residues. The V end lost 6 bases, the J end lost 6 bases, and 10 bases lay between the germline ends. In germline, CDR1 is SGHVS, CDR2 FQNEAQ.

This chain links TRBV9 with TRBJ1-5, with 7 bases identical to TRBD1. This CDR3 has 14 amino acids. V was clipped by 3 bases and J by 4 bases; unmatched bases: 4. Germline CDR1 SGDLS, CDR2 YYNGEE. The CDR3 DNA reads as TGTGCCAGCAGCGCACAGGGGACAAATCAGCCCCAGCATTTT. Translating it yields CASSAQGTNQPQHF.

This chain joins TRBV6-5 and TRBJ2-3; tentative D call: TRBD2 (7 bases). This CDR3 region has 12 residues. The germline CDR1 and CDR2 sequences are MNHEY and SVGAGI. Trimming pared 2 bases from V and 9 bases from J, leaving 9 bases between. CDR3 DNA sequence: TGTGCCAGCAGTTACCCGGGGGGCACGCAGTATTTT. Protein: CASSYPGGTQYF.

The chain combines TRBV6-5 with TRBJ2-5, with 8 bases aligning to TRBD1. The CDR3 has 13 residues. Germline lookup yields CDR1 MNHEY and CDR2 SVGAGI. V shed 8 bases and J 13 bases; nucleotides not matched to a gene: 15. Here the CDR3 DNA reads TGTGCCAGCCGGGGACAGGCGACCCTCGTGGGGTACTTC. Translation: CASRGQATLVGYF.

V and J are TRBV4-2 and TRBJ2-7; D is ambiguous. V lost 3 bases and J lost 1, with 13 bases in between. The CDR3 runs 15 residues. The germline CDR1 and CDR2 sequences are LGHNA and YNFKEQ. The CDR3 nucleotides are TGTGCCAGCAGCCAGAGAGTTGAGAGTTCCTACGAGCAGTACTTC. It encodes CASSQRVESSYEQYF.

The chain joins TRBV5-6 to TRBJ2-1, with D possibly TRBD2 on 7 matching bases. Trimming took 3 bases from V and 6 from J, leaving 16 bases between them. This CDR3 has 15 residues. The germline V gene encodes CDR1 SGHDT and CDR2 YYEEEE. CDR3 sequence: CASSSRAGAGNEQFF. The DNA of the CDR3 is TGTGCCAGCAGCTCCAGGGCGGGGGCAGGCAATGAGCAGTTCTTC.

This chain uses TRBV4-1 with TRBJ1-6; no reliable D call. The CDR3 has 14 residues. The V end lost 0 bases, the J end lost 6 bases, and 6 bases lay between the germline ends. Germline V gives CDR1 MGHRA, CDR2 YSYEKL. The CDR3, as DNA: TGCGCCAGCAGCCAAGATCCCGTTAATTCACCCCTCCACTTT. This translates into CASSQDPVNSPLHF.

On this clone: Other DNA sequences in this sample translate to the same CDR3. The V and J genes are TRBV7-2 and TRBJ1-2; D gene unclear. In germline, CDR1 is SGHTA, CDR2 FQGNSA. CDR3 length equals 13 residues. V lost 1 base and J lost 4, with 7 bases in between. The CDR3 nucleotides are TGTGCCAGCAGCTTAGGACAAGGCTATGGCTACACCTTC. It translates to CASSLGQGYGYTF. Drawing the rest from reference TRBV7-2 and TRBJ1-2, the complete variable domain is GAGVSQSPSNKVTEKGKDVELRCDPISGHTALYWYRQSLGQGLEFLIYFQGNSAPDKSGLPSDRFSAERTGGSVSTLTIQRTQQEDSAVYLCASSLGQGYGYTFGSGTRLTVV.

The rearrangement uses TRBV11-2 and TRBJ1-4; 10 positions agree with TRBD1. CDR1 and CDR2 from the germline V gene are SGHAT and FQNNGV. With 1 base clipped from V and 7 bases from J, the junction kept 6 bases outside the gene matches. The CDR3 extends over 16 amino acids. CDR3 DNA sequence: TGTGCCAGCAGCTTAGGTGTTCGGACAGGGGGTGAAAAACTGTTTTTT. This translates into CASSLGVRTGGEKLFF. Together with reference TRBV11-2 and TRBJ1-4, the CDR3 gives the full variable domain: EAGVAQSPRYKIIEKRQSVAFWCNPISGHATLYWYQQILGQGPKLLIQFQNNGVVDDSQLPKDRFSAERLKGVDSTLKIQPAKLEDSAVYLCASSLGVRTGGEKLFFGSGTQLSVL.

This chain joins TRBV2 and TRBJ2-3; 7 bases fit TRBD1. This CDR3 has 13 residues. With 5 bases clipped from V and 6 bases from J, the junction kept 5 bases outside the gene matches. Germline assignment: CDR1 SNHLY and CDR2 FYNNEI. The CDR3 here is CASSLRQGDTQYF. The CDR3 nucleotides are TGTGCCAGCAGTCTGCGACAGGGCGATACGCAGTATTTT.

The V gene is TRBV7-7, the J gene TRBJ2-7; TRBD1 aligns across 8 bases. V trimming: 5 bases; J trimming: 2 bases; junction bases outside the gene matches: 8. Per the germline V gene, CDR1 is SSHAT and CDR2 is FNYEAQ (reference sequence). The CDR3 is 15 amino acids. CDR3 coding DNA: TGTGCCAGCAGCCGAAGACAGGGGCCCACCTACGAGCAGTACTTC. It encodes CASSRRQGPTYEQYF.

The CDR3 protein is CASSHPGQGNYEQYF. CDR3 nucleotides: TGTGCCAGCAGCCACCCAGGACAGGGGAACTACGAGCAGTACTTC. This chain joins TRBV7-6 and TRBJ2-7; 9 nucleotides agree with TRBD1. The CDR3 covers 15 residues. Per the germline V gene, CDR1 is SGHVS and CDR2 is FNYEAQ. The J segment lost 3 bases and the V segment lost 5 bases, leaving 8 bases of the junction unmatched.